This entry features one T cell receptor (beta chain) sequence. Sequencing used immunoSEQ multiplex PCR; TCRdb keeps in-frame clones, though not all of them. The profile shows roughly 100,000 clones, approximately 72% of them singletons. The sample originates from a study of blood T cell repertoires in COVID-19. The CDR3 consists of 15 residues. Germline CDR1 is GTSNPN and CDR2 is SVGIG (reference sequence). V lost 4 bases, J lost 6 bases, and 6 bases stayed unmatched. This TCR was recovered from a woman aged 70-85 years with acute or convalescent COVID-19. Sequencing was carried out using peripheral blood. J is TRBJ2-1 and V is TRBV30; 13 bases match TRBD2. The CDR3 loop is CAWILTSGGINEQFF. As DNA, the CDR3 is TGTGCCTGGATCTTGACTAGCGGGGGGATCAATGAGCAGTTCTTC.